This passage covers 27 T cell receptor beta chains from one sample sequenced in a study of T-cell reconstitution after alpha-beta-depleted transplantation in children (dated by TCRdb to about 2016). Library preparation employed PCR. Sequencing relied on an Illumina HiSeq 2500. To normalize quantification of the TCRbeta repertoire, the TCR libraries were built with molecular barcoding that relied on unique molecular identifiers. TCRdb redid the processing of the public reads, applying fastp at Q25 and MiXCR, and retained in-frame beta chains. Records with the same CDR3 protein are collapsed into one entry carrying the most frequent genes and DNA. In this sample the table shows fewer than 700,000 distinct CDR3 sequences, around 13% of which occur a single time. The ten largest account for approximately 2.1% of the sample. The intended sense of this specimen's treatment or condition label: allogeneic hematopoietic cell transplantation with graft depleted of TCRalphabeta T cells and CD19 B cells.

The sequences come from PBMCs, mostly from graft donor cells, collected 360 days after TCRalphabeta/CD19-depleted stem cell transplant. All receptors derive from a male patient aged 5 to 17 who had a stem cell transplant for acute myeloid leukemia, so the T cells may come from the graft donor.

This clonotype came up many times. The V gene is TRBV12-3 or TRBV12-4, the J gene TRBJ2-7; D is unclear. The CDR3 is 16 amino acids. Trimming removed 4 bases from V and 3 bases from J, with 19 bases in between. The CDR3 region has the DNA TGTGCCAGCAGTTCCCAACCCTCAGGAGTGGACTACGAGCAGTACTTC. Translating gives CASSSQPSGVDYEQYF.

This clonotype appeared a few times. The chain is built from TRBV7-9 and TRBJ2-5; D gene ambiguous. CDR3 length: 11 residues. The germline V gene encodes CDR1 SEHNR and CDR2 FQNEAQ (reference sequence). V shed 7 bases and J shed 5 bases, with 8 bases lying between them. DNA of the CDR3: TGTGCCAGCACCCTACCGGAGACCCAGTACTTC. Protein: CASTLPETQYF. Complete variable domain (other parts from reference TRBV7-9 and TRBJ2-5): DTGVSQNPRHKITKRGQNVTFRCDPISEHNRLYWYRQTLGQGPEFLTYFQNEAQLEKSRLLSDRFSAERPKGSFSTLEIQRTEQGDSAMYLCASTLPETQYFGPGTRLLVL.

This clonotype occurred a few times. This chain uses TRBV7-2 with TRBJ2-4, with 10 bases matching TRBD1. V was clipped by 5 bases and J by 8 bases; unmatched bases: 12. Looked up from germline, CDR1 is SGHTA and CDR2 is FQGNSA. The CDR3 loop spans 16 amino acids. Written as DNA, the CDR3 is TGTGCCAGCAGCCCCGGGACAGGGGTGGGTGGTTACATTCAGTACTTC. Translation gives CASSPGTGVGGYIQYF.

This clonotype was observed at least ten times. The chain recombines TRBV18 with TRBJ2-3; D possibly matches TRBD1 or TRBD2 (5 bases each). The V and J ends lost 2 bases and 2 bases respectively, with 11 bases between them. The CDR3 covers 15 residues. Germline V gene lookup returns CDR1 KGHSH and CDR2 LQKENI. This chain's CDR3 is CASSPSRDHTDTQYF. In DNA form, the CDR3 reads TGTGCCAGCTCACCATCCCGGGACCACACAGATACGCAGTATTTT. The whole variable domain, remainder taken from reference TRBV18 and TRBJ2-3, is NAGVMQNPRHLVRRRGQEARLRCSPMKGHSHVYWYRQLPEEGLKFMVYLQKENIIDESGMPKERFSAEFPKEGPSILRIQQVVRGDSAAYFCASSPSRDHTDTQYFGPGTRLTVL.

The J gene is TRBJ2-7, the V gene TRBV18, with D possibly matching TRBD2 (6 bases). Trimming pared 3 bases from V and 3 bases from J, leaving 18 bases between. The germline gives CDR1 KGHSH, CDR2 LQKENI. The CDR3 has 16 residues. In nucleotides, the CDR3 is TGTGCCAGCTCACCGTCAGGACTAACGGTATTCTACGAGCAGTACTTC. Its protein product is CASSPSGLTVFYEQYF.

The genes are TRBV28 and TRBJ2-7; tentatively, D is TRBD1 (7 bases). V was cut by 1 base and J by 2 bases, with 12 bases left in between. The CDR3 length is 15 residues. Germline CDR1 is MDHEN and CDR2 is SYDVKM. In DNA, the CDR3 is TGTGCCAGCAGTTTATTTGGGGGGACAGCCTACGAGCAGTACTTC. This sequence encodes CASSLFGGTAYEQYF.

This sequence joins TRBV7-9 and TRBJ2-7; a weak D match, TRBD1 (8 bases). V dropped 3 bases and J dropped 5 bases, with 14 bases sitting between them. CDR1 is SEHNR and CDR2 is FQNEAQ in the germline V gene (reference sequence). The CDR3 consists of 14 residues. CDR3 residues: CASSFGQGGHEQYF. Here the CDR3 DNA reads TGTGCCAGCAGCTTCGGACAGGGAGGGCACGAGCAGTACTTC.

This clonotype was detected ten times or more. The CDR3 loop reads CASSSRTVSGANVLTF. For the CDR3, the DNA is TGCGCCAGCAGCTCCCGGACAGTCTCTGGGGCCAACGTCCTGACTTTC. The genes are TRBV5-1 and TRBJ2-6, with D perhaps matching TRBD1 (6 bases). This CDR3 comprises 16 residues. The germline V gene has CDR1 SGHRS and CDR2 YFSETQ. The V end lost 3 bases, the J end lost 0 bases, and 10 bases lay between the germline ends.

The chain recombines TRBV4-3 with TRBJ2-1; TRBD1 matches at 8 bases. The germline V gene has CDR1 LGHNA and CDR2 YSLEER. This CDR3 comprises 14 residues. V shed 5 bases and J 7 bases; nucleotides not matched to a gene: 7. This CDR3 is CASSDRGSRNEQFF. CDR3 DNA: TGCGCCAGCAGCGACAGGGGTTCTAGGAATGAGCAGTTCTTC.

The chain uses TRBV9 and TRBJ2-7; 7 bases are a match to TRBD1. The J segment lost 2 bases and the V segment lost 4 bases, leaving 12 bases of the junction unmatched. There are 16 residues in the CDR3. CDR1 and CDR2 (germline): SGDLS, YYNGEE. The CDR3: CASSPSPGTVPYEQYF. In DNA, the CDR3 is TGTGCCAGCAGCCCTTCCCCCGGGACAGTCCCCTACGAGCAGTACTTC.

The rearrangement links TRBV25-1 to TRBJ1-3, with D unclear. The CDR3 runs 16 residues. Trimming shortened V by 3 bases and J by 7 bases, and 19 bases separated the two germline ends. In germline, CDR1 is MGHDK, CDR2 SYGVNS. CDR3 region: CASSDKRALQGNTIYF. DNA for the CDR3: TGTGCCAGCAGTGATAAACGGGCCCTCCAAGGGAACACCATATATTTT.

The gene calls are TRBV7-3 and TRBJ2-5; D unresolved. Per germline, CDR1 SGHTA and CDR2 FQGTGA. The CDR3 runs to 15 residues. Between the trimmed V and J ends, which lost 1 base and 1 base, there was a span of 10 bases. CDR3 loop: CASSLRAAFQETQYF. For the CDR3, the DNA is TGTGCCAGCAGCTTAAGGGCGGCTTTCCAAGAGACCCAGTACTTC.

The chain recombines TRBV12-3 or TRBV12-4 with TRBJ2-1, with no clear D. V lost 2 bases, J lost 4 bases, and 12 bases lay in between. This CDR3 has 15 residues. Here the CDR3 DNA reads TGTGCCAGCAGTTTAATCCAGCGCCTATACAATGAGCAGTTCTTC. Its translation: CASSLIQRLYNEQFF.

This clonotype has a count of ten or more. This chain links TRBV29-1 with TRBJ2-3; 10 bases fit TRBD2. The CDR3 spans 14 residues. The germline gives CDR1 SQVTM, CDR2 ANQGSEA. J gave up 10 bases and V 6 bases, and 13 bases lay outside the gene matches. CDR3 sequence: CSVRGLAVRVAQYF. The CDR3 coding sequence is TGCAGCGTCCGAGGACTAGCGGTCCGGGTGGCGCAGTATTTT.

This clonotype was detected only a few times. The chain uses TRBV20-1 and TRBJ2-1; a possible D gene is TRBD1 (5 bases). The CDR3 consists of 16 residues. Germline loops: CDR1 DFQATT, CDR2 SNEGSKA (reference sequence). V lost 0 bases to trimming and J lost 4 bases, with 16 bases between them. CDR3 bases: TGCAGTGCTAGAGATCCCCAGGGCCGAACTTACAATGAGCAGTTCTTC. Protein product: CSARDPQGRTYNEQFF.

This clonotype was seen only a few times. This chain connects TRBV28 to TRBJ2-5, with 13 bases identical to TRBD2. This CDR3 region has 13 residues. J gave up 4 bases and V 8 bases, and 1 base lay outside the gene matches. Germline CDR1 MDHEN, CDR2 SYDVKM. CDR3 sequence: CASRTSGRETQYF. CDR3 DNA sequence: TGTGCCAGCCGGACTAGCGGGAGAGAGACCCAGTACTTC.

The V and J genes are TRBV7-2 and TRBJ1-5; D uncertain. The length of the CDR3 is 15 residues. The V end lost 2 bases, the J end lost 0 bases, and 8 bases lay between the germline ends. Germline V gene lookup returns CDR1 SGHTA and CDR2 FQGNSA. The CDR3 loop is CASSLSRSSNQPQHF. The CDR3 coding sequence is TGTGCCAGCAGCTTAAGTCGGAGTAGCAATCAGCCCCAGCATTTT.

This clonotype was counted many times. V is TRBV12-3 or TRBV12-4 and J is TRBJ1-1, with 8 positions matching TRBD1. V shed 6 bases and J 1 base; nucleotides not matched to a gene: 10. The CDR3 loop spans 16 amino acids. The CDR3 region is CASRPHRDRSNTEAFF. In nucleotides, the CDR3 is TGTGCCAGCAGGCCCCATCGGGACAGGTCGAACACTGAAGCTTTCTTT.

V usage is TRBV6-2 or TRBV6-3 and J usage is TRBJ1-1; possibly TRBD1 for D (5 bases). V dropped 11 bases and J dropped 4 bases, with 17 bases sitting between them. CDR3 length: 13 residues. Germline CDR1 MNHEY, CDR2 SVGEGT. DNA for the CDR3: TGTGCCGCGAGCCAGGGTAGGAGCACTGAAGCTTTCTTT. Protein product: CAASQGRSTEAFF.

This clonotype appeared a few times. The chain couples TRBV11-2 to TRBJ1-3; 9 nucleotides match TRBD1. CDR1 is SGHAT and CDR2 is FQNNGV in the germline V gene. CDR3 length equals 17 residues. The junction had 7 bases not matched to a gene; V was cut back by 4 bases and J by 0 bases. Here the CDR3 DNA reads TGTGCCAGCAGCTCGGGGACAGGGCCCTTCTCTGGAAACACCATATATTTT. It yields the protein CASSSGTGPFSGNTIYF.

This clonotype was observed many times. The junction and the germline gene differ at one end; a read error may be behind it. J is TRBJ2-5 and V is TRBV7-7, with D possibly TRBD2 on 5 matching bases. The germline V gene encodes CDR1 SSHAT and CDR2 FNYEAQ (reference sequence). The CDR3 consists of 13 residues. The CDR3 reads CASSSGRGETQYF. The CDR3 nucleotides are TGTGCTAGCAGCTCCGGACGGGGAGAGACCCAGTACTTC.

This clonotype was counted ten times or more. Here the CDR3 reads CASSFSIGLAGAETQYF. The CDR3 nucleotides are TGTGCCAGCAGTTTTTCCATCGGACTAGCGGGGGCCGAGACCCAGTACTTC. The chain links TRBV27 to TRBJ2-5; 13 bases line up with TRBD2. V was clipped by 3 bases and J by 5 bases; unmatched bases: 9. Germline V gene sequence: CDR1 MNHEY, CDR2 SMNVEV (reference sequence). The CDR3 contains 17 residues.

This clonotype has more than one count but fewer than ten. The chain joins TRBV4-3 to TRBJ2-5, with 7 nucleotides matching TRBD2. Germline CDR1 reads LGHNA; CDR2 reads YSLEER. V shed 0 bases and J 2 bases; nucleotides not matched to a gene: 9. The CDR3 runs to 17 residues. The CDR3 loop reads CASSQDYLGEGQETQYF. CDR3 coding DNA: TGCGCCAGCAGCCAAGATTATTTAGGGGAGGGGCAAGAGACCCAGTACTTC.

The chain combines TRBV7-2 with TRBJ1-4, with D unclear. The CDR3 spans 13 residues. Germline V gene lookup returns CDR1 SGHTA and CDR2 FQGNSA. Trimming left V 5 bases short and J 5 bases short, with 9 bases between. CDR3 DNA sequence: TGTGCCAGCAGCCCGCCGGGGAATGAAAAACTGTTTTTT. As protein: CASSPPGNEKLFF.

This clonotype was picked up a small number of times. The rearrangement joins TRBV20-1 to TRBJ2-1; no clear D gene. The CDR3 consists of 13 residues. Germline V gene lookup returns CDR1 DFQATT and CDR2 SNEGSKA (reference sequence). V was pared by 1 base and J by 6 bases, with 10 bases between. The CDR3 is CSARVTPPNEQFF. The CDR3 coding sequence is TGCAGTGCTAGAGTTACCCCCCCCAATGAGCAGTTCTTC.

A few counts support this clonotype. The chain is built from TRBV20-1 and TRBJ2-1, with TRBD2 identical over 9 bases. This CDR3 is built from 14 residues. Germline V CDR1 and CDR2: DFQATT, SNEGSKA (reference sequence). Trimming took 6 bases from V and 9 from J; bases not matched to a gene: 12. CDR3: CSATGTSGPSEQFF. The DNA of the CDR3 is TGCAGTGCCACCGGCACTAGCGGGCCCTCTGAGCAGTTCTTC.

The CDR3 here is CASSEGYRGGRSTYEQYF. The CDR3 DNA reads TGTGCCAGCAGTGAGGGCTATAGGGGCGGGAGAAGTACCTACGAGCAGTACTTC. The rearrangement links TRBV25-1 to TRBJ2-7; 7 nucleotides agree with TRBD2. Germline CDR1 is MGHDK and CDR2 is SYGVNS. The trim removed 3 bases at V and 2 bases at J, leaving 16 bases unmatched. The CDR3 has 18 residues.